A single sample gave rise to the 21 T cell receptor beta chains below, sequenced in a study of T cell clones after liver transplantation. The table came from immunoSEQ multiplex PCR; TCRdb's copy has only in-frame clones and leaves some out. This sample has about 15,000 clones; 92% occur once, and the top ten carry 48%. The material sequenced was CD8+ T cells from blood, taken before liver transplant. The receptor set was obtained from a human donor who received a liver transplant.

This chain connects TRBV6-5 to TRBJ2-7; weak D call: TRBD1 (5 bases). Germline V CDR1 and CDR2: MNHEY, SVGAGI. Trimming removed 4 bases at V and 1 base at J, with 8 bases between. The CDR3 is 13 residues long. CDR3 residues: CASSLAGSYEQYF. The CDR3 DNA is TGTGCCAGCAGTTTGGCAGGGTCCTACGAGCAGTACTTC.

The rearrangement joins TRBV11-2 to TRBJ2-7; TRBD2 matches at 10 bases. Per germline, CDR1 SGHAT and CDR2 FQNNGV. The CDR3 loop spans 16 amino acids. Unmatched junction bases numbered 3, after V lost 1 base and J lost 0 bases. The CDR3 loop is CASSLGTSGRSYEQYF. CDR3 DNA: TGTGCCAGCAGCTTAGGGACTAGCGGACGCTCCTACGAGCAGTACTTC.

V gene TRBV2 combines with J gene TRBJ2-7; possible D gene TRBD1, 5 bases. V shed 1 base and J shed 4 bases, with 8 bases lying between them. The CDR3 consists of 13 residues. Germline assignment: CDR1 SNHLY and CDR2 FYNNEI. In nucleotides, the CDR3 is TGTGCCAGCAGTGAAGAGGGGTGGTACGAGCAGTACTTC. As protein: CASSEEGWYEQYF.

This chain connects TRBV5-1 to TRBJ1-2, with 8 bases lining up with TRBD1. CDR3 size: 14 residues. The germline CDR1 and CDR2 sequences are SGHRS and YFSETQ. Losses at the gene ends were 3 bases for V and 4 bases for J; bases not matched to a gene: 5. In DNA form, the CDR3 reads TGCGCCAGCAGCTCGACAGGGGAGAGCTATGGCTACACCTTC. It specifies CASSSTGESYGYTF.

The V gene is TRBV15, the J gene TRBJ2-3, with 7 positions matching TRBD2. Trimming took 9 bases from V and 3 from J; bases not matched to a gene: 9. The germline CDR1 and CDR2 sequences are LNHNV and YYDKDF (reference sequence). The CDR3 spans 14 residues. The CDR3 DNA follows: TGTGCCACTACAGATCTTAGCGGGACAGATACGCAGTATTTT. It translates to CATTDLSGTDTQYF.

This chain joins TRBV2 and TRBJ2-2; D gene unclear. Trimming shortened V by 6 bases and J by 1 base, and 15 bases separated the two germline ends. The germline CDR1 and CDR2 sequences are SNHLY and FYNNEI. This CDR3 comprises 16 residues. The CDR3 loop reads CASRSYGQQNTGELFF. CDR3 sequence (DNA): TGTGCCAGCAGGTCATATGGGCAGCAGAACACCGGGGAGCTGTTTTTT. Together with reference TRBV2 and TRBJ2-2, the CDR3 gives the full variable domain: EPEVTQTPSHQVTQMGQEVILRCVPISNHLYFYWYRQILGQKVEFLVSFYNNEISEKSEIFDDQFSVERPDGSNFTLKIRSTKLEDSAMYFCASRSYGQQNTGELFFGEGSRLTVL.

The chain combines TRBV12-5 with TRBJ2-7, with 8 bases lining up with TRBD1. CDR1 and CDR2 (germline): LGHNT, FRNRAP. The CDR3 contains 15 residues. V lost 7 bases and J lost 5; bases outside the gene matches: 13. The CDR3 bases are TGTGCTAGTGTCTGGGGGCAGGGGGCAGTAGACGAGCAGTACTTC. Its protein is CASVWGQGAVDEQYF.

The genes are TRBV29-1 and TRBJ1-5, with D possibly TRBD1 on 5 matching bases. Germline loops: CDR1 SQVTM, CDR2 ANQGSEA. The V end lost 4 bases, the J end lost 1 base, and 11 bases lay between the germline ends. The CDR3 spans 14 residues. CDR3 coding DNA: TGCAGCGTTGGAGGAGGGGACAGCAATCAGCCCCAGCATTTT. This encodes CSVGGGDSNQPQHF.

The chain has TRBV5-4 and TRBJ2-5; 7 bases are shared with TRBD2. After removal of 3 bases from V and 1 base from J, the junction contained 6 bases not matched to a gene. The CDR3 sequence is 15 residues long. Germline CDR1 SGHNT, CDR2 YYREEE (reference sequence). Here the CDR3 DNA reads TGTGCCAGCAGCTCGGAGCTAGCGGCCCAAGAGACCCAGTACTTC. Encoded protein: CASSSELAAQETQYF. Based on the CDR3 plus reference TRBV5-4 and TRBJ2-5, the full variable domain is ETGVTQSPTHLIKTRGQQVTLRCSSQSGHNTVSWYQQALGQGPQFIFQYYREEENGRGNFPPRFSGLQFPNYSSELNVNALELDDSALYLCASSSELAAQETQYFGPGTRLLVL.

This sequence joins TRBV9 and TRBJ2-7; TRBD2 agrees at 10 bases. CDR1 is SGDLS, CDR2 YYNGEE, per germline. V shed 4 bases, J shed 3 bases, and the junction held 4 bases outside the gene matches. CDR3 length equals 14 residues. In nucleotides, the CDR3 is TGTGCCAGCAGCCCACGGACTAGCGGCTACGAGCAGTACTTC. It codes for CASSPRTSGYEQYF.

The chain has TRBV7-9 and TRBJ1-1; possibly TRBD1 for D (6 bases). In germline, CDR1 is SEHNR, CDR2 FQNEAQ (reference sequence). The CDR3 length is 13 residues. V was trimmed by 3 bases and J by 9 bases, leaving 14 bases between them. The CDR3 loop reads CASSFGTLVQAFF. CDR3 bases: TGTGCCAGCAGCTTCGGGACATTAGTCCAAGCTTTCTTT.

This clone was detected only a few times. The CDR3 nucleotides are TGTGCCAGCAGCCAAGACGTGACCACGGCCGGGGAGCTGTTTTTT. This sequence encodes CASSQDVTTAGELFF. The chain links TRBV4-2 to TRBJ2-2; the D is unclear. The V gene lost 0 bases and the J gene lost 6 bases, with 11 bases spanning the gap. The CDR3 contains 15 residues. Germline V gene lookup returns CDR1 LGHNA and CDR2 YNFKEQ.

This chain connects TRBV28 to TRBJ1-2; 10 bases align to TRBD1. There are 18 residues in the CDR3. Germline V gene data show CDR1 as MDHEN and CDR2 as SYDVKM. V trimming: 5 bases; J trimming: 4 bases; junction bases outside the gene matches: 16. CDR3 coding DNA: TGTGCCAGCAGTAGTCCGTTAGCCGGGACAGGGGCCGTCTATGGCTACACCTTC. Protein product: CASSSPLAGTGAVYGYTF.

The chain employs TRBV9 and TRBJ2-7, with D perhaps TRBD1 or TRBD2 (6 bases each). Trimming removed 5 bases at V and 5 bases at J, with 20 bases between. This CDR3 is built from 15 residues. Germline assignment: CDR1 SGDLS and CDR2 YYNGEE. CDR3 DNA: TGTGCCAGCAGTCAAACCGGGGGCAGTTTCAACGAGCAGTACTTC. Amino acid sequence: CASSQTGGSFNEQYF.

This CDR3 reads CASREGGSYEQYF. Written as DNA, the CDR3 is TGTGCCAGCAGAGAGGGCGGGTCCTACGAGCAGTACTTC. This chain joins TRBV27 and TRBJ2-7, with D possibly matching TRBD2 (5 bases). Germline loops: CDR1 MNHEY, CDR2 SMNVEV (reference sequence). The CDR3 is 13 amino acids. Trimming shortened V by 6 bases and J by 1 base, and 10 bases separated the two germline ends.

CDR3 in DNA: TGTGCCAGCAGTCCCGGGACTAGCGGCCTCTACGAGCAGTACTTC. Translating gives CASSPGTSGLYEQYF. The rearrangement joins TRBV27 to TRBJ2-7; 11 nucleotides line up with TRBD2. The length of the CDR3 is 15 residues. Germline V lookup: CDR1 MNHEY, CDR2 SMNVEV (reference sequence). Trimming at V came to 5 bases and at J to 3 bases, leaving 6 bases not matched to a gene.

The CDR3 nucleotides read TGTGCCTGGCGGGAGGGCCAGGTGACCGGGGAGCTGTTTTTT. This gives the protein CAWREGQVTGELFF. The chain has TRBV30 and TRBJ2-2, with 8 positions matching TRBD2. The CDR3 is made up of 14 amino acids. Per the germline V gene, CDR1 is GTSNPN and CDR2 is SVGIG (reference sequence). V gave up 5 bases and J gave up 5 bases; unmatched junction bases: 7.

The V call is TRBV29-1, the J call TRBJ2-5, with 9 bases fitting TRBD2. The CDR3 length is 15 residues. Trimming removed 3 bases from V and 5 bases from J; junction bases left unmatched: 10. Germline V gene lookup returns CDR1 SQVTM and CDR2 ANQGSEA. The CDR3 coding sequence is TGCAGCGTTGAGCCTAGCGGGACTCGGGGGGAGACCCAGTACTTC. Translation: CSVEPSGTRGETQYF.

The genes are TRBV7-6 and TRBJ2-3; 12 bases are shared with TRBD2. Trimming removed 5 bases from V and 0 bases from J; junction bases left unmatched: 6. From germline, CDR1 is SGHVS and CDR2 FNYEAQ. The CDR3 sequence is 17 residues long. The CDR3, as DNA: TGTGCCAGCAGCGAAGATGGACTAGCGGGGAGCACAGATACGCAGTATTTT. Translating gives CASSEDGLAGSTDTQYF.

This rearrangement joins TRBV7-9 to TRBJ2-1; 8 bases align to TRBD2. Germline V lookup: CDR1 SEHNR, CDR2 FQNEAQ (reference sequence). With 1 base clipped from V and 7 bases from J, the junction kept 12 bases outside the gene matches. CDR3 size: 17 residues. CDR3 sequence: CASSLESSLAGGNEQFF. The CDR3 nucleotides read TGTGCCAGCAGCTTAGAGTCCAGTCTAGCGGGTGGGAATGAGCAGTTCTTC.

This chain links TRBV9 with TRBJ2-6, with D uncertain. Per the germline V gene, CDR1 is SGDLS and CDR2 is YYNGEE. Trimming took 6 bases from V and 4 from J, leaving 5 bases between them. CDR3 length: 12 residues. The CDR3 bases are TGTGCCAGCAATTGGGGGGCCAACGTCCTGACTTTC. Protein: CASNWGANVLTF.